This TCR beta chain was identified during a study of cytomegalovirus exposure and HLA in healthy donors. Study outcomes and limitations: Among the most significant clusters, several appeared linked to common viral pathogens in a later analysis. It was confirmed in vitro that a few of the CMV-associated chains were specific for CMV antigens. Investigators reported approximately 170 TCR beta chains as tied to cytomegalovirus.

The PCR used 60 Vbeta and 13 Jbeta primers. Clones were sequenced by immunoSEQ multiplex PCR, and TCRdb holds only the in-frame ones, with some missing. The table has 200,000 to 250,000 clones, around 80% seen once. Germline CDR1 is LNHDA and CDR2 is SQIVND (reference sequence). The J segment lost 4 bases and the V segment lost 3 bases, leaving 5 bases of the junction unmatched. This CDR3 contains 15 residues. As to this clone: Its antigen is unknown.

The V call is TRBV19, the J call TRBJ2-1; 8 nucleotides align to TRBD1. This receptor was obtained from a boy younger than 10 in good health and CMV-seronegative. The specimen was PBMCs. CDR3 sequence reads: CASSMSGTGYNEQFF. DNA for the CDR3: TGTGCCAGTAGTATGTCGGGGACAGGTTACAATGAGCAGTTCTTC.